This T cell receptor beta chain comes out of a study of blood T cell repertoires in COVID-19. Assay used: immunoSEQ multiplex PCR; TCRdb lists only in-frame clones, some missing. The sample gives hundreds of thousands of clones, approximately 88% of which show up once; about 0.8% is in the top ten. CDR3 size: 14 residues. V was cut by 0 bases and J by 1 base, with 6 bases left in between. Per germline, CDR1 MNHEY and CDR2 SVGEGT. The sample comprised peripheral blood. The clonotype originates from a woman aged 25 to 45 with acute or convalescent COVID-19. The chain combines TRBV6-2 or TRBV6-3 with TRBJ1-2; the D is unclear. The CDR3 region has the DNA TGTGCCAGCAGTTACTCGGCAGTTAACTATGGCTACACCTTC. This sequence encodes CASSYSAVNYGYTF.